Here is one TCR beta chain with its context. Its antigen is currently unknown. This specimen belongs to a study of post-analysis software for immune sequencing data. Study background: Clinical courses comprised relapsing-remitting, secondary progressive and progressive-relapsing multiple sclerosis.

TCR beta cDNA libraries included unique molecular identifiers. Once roughly 1 to 11 million T cells were used, approximately 470,000 cDNA molecules resulted. TCRdb used MiXCR to reprocess the PCR reads, holding one entry per CDR3 protein. The sample includes more than 350,000 distinct CDR3 sequences, approximately 42% of them seen just once. Findings and caveats of the study: F-measure co-clustering was strong for batch-matched samples. Compared with controls, patients had more of about 5 TRBV segments, including TRBV5-6, TRBV5-1 and TRBV20-1.

V was cut by 5 bases and J by 3 bases, with 21 bases left in between. The CDR3 spans 16 residues. Germline lookup yields CDR1 SGHRS and CDR2 YFSETQ. Specimen: blood. This clonotype was sampled from a girl aged 2 to 10 with multiple sclerosis. The J gene is TRBJ2-7, the V gene TRBV5-1, with D hard to call. The DNA of the CDR3 is TGCGCCAGCAGGATGGATACCGTTGGCAGAGACTACGAGCAGTACTTC. This gives the protein CASRMDTVGRDYEQYF.